This T cell receptor (beta chain) was obtained from a study of blood T cell repertoires in COVID-19. In the authors' methods: Estimated nucleated cell counts came from reference gene primer amplification. Sequencing was performed with immunoSEQ multiplex PCR; in TCRdb, only in-frame clones are kept and a portion is missing. The V and J calls and clone size come from that table; D and trimming were worked out from the DNA. The table lists 250,000 to 300,000 clones, 85% to 90% of them singletons. Per the germline V gene, CDR1 is SGHDT and CDR2 is YYEEEE. V lost 6 bases and J lost 8; bases outside the gene matches: 9. CDR3 length: 13 residues.

The sequencing input was peripheral blood. This chain uses TRBV5-6 with TRBJ1-1; 8 bases fit TRBD1. The sequence was obtained from a man aged 18 to 30 with active or convalescent COVID-19. This CDR3 is CASNRQGRPEAFF. As DNA, the CDR3 is TGTGCCAGCAACCGACAGGGGCGCCCAGAAGCTTTCTTT.